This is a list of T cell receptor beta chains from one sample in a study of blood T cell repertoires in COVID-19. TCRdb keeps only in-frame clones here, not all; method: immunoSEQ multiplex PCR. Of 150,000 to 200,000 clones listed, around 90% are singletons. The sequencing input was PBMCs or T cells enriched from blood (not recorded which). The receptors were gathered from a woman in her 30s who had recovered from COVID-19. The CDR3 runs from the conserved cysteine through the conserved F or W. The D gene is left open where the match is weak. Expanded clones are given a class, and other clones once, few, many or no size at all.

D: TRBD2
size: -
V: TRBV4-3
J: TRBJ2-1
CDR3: CASSQDGSGVDEQFF
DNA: TGCGCCAGCAGCCAAGATGGTAGCGGGGTCGATGAGCAGTTCTTC

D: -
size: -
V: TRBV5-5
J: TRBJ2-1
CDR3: CASSWAGSSYNEQFF
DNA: TGTGCCAGCAGCTGGGCGGGAAGCTCCTACAATGAGCAGTTCTTC

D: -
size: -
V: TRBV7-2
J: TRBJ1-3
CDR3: CASSPDSRNTIYF
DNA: TGTGCCAGCAGCCCGGACAGTAGGAACACCATATATTTT

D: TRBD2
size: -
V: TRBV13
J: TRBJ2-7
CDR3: CASRETGTSGSYEQYF
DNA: TGTGCCAGCAGAGAAACCGGGACTAGCGGCTCCTACGAGCAGTACTTC

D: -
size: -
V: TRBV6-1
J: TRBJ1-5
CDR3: CASSELGRNQPQHF
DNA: TGTGCCAGCAGTGAACTGGGCCGCAATCAGCCCCAGCATTTT

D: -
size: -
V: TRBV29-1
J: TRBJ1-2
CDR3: CSVEGGVGLGYTF
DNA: TGCAGCGTTGAAGGCGGGGTGGGGCTAGGCTACACCTTC

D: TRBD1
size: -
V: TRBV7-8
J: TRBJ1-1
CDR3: CASSLPGQMNTEAFF
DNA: TGTGCCAGCAGCTTACCGGGACAGATGAACACTGAAGCTTTCTTT

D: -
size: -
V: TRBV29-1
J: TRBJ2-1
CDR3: CSVPRGRGGRAYNEQFF
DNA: TGCAGCGTCCCCAGGGGGCGCGGCGGGAGGGCCTACAATGAGCAGTTCTTC

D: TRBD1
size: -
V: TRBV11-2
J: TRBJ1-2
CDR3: CASSLDRELTGYTF
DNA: TGTGCCAGCAGCCTCGACAGGGAGTTAACTGGCTACACCTTC

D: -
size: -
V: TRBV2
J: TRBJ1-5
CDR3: CASSEDRDARGPQHF
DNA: TGTGCCAGCAGTGAAGACAGGGACGCGCGTGGGCCCCAGCATTTT

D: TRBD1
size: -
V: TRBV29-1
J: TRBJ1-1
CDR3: CSVARDRGLRGTEAFF
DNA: TGCAGCGTTGCCCGGGACAGGGGGCTGAGGGGTACTGAAGCTTTCTTT

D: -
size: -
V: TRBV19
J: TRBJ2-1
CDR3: CASSMFRGYKEQFF
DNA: TGTGCCAGTAGTATGTTTCGCGGTTACAAGGAGCAGTTCTTC

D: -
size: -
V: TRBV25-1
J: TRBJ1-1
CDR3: CASSESGRGYGTEAFF
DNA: TGTGCCAGCAGTGAATCCGGCAGGGGTTATGGCACTGAAGCTTTCTTT

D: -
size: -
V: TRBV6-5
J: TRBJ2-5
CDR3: CATTRNREETQYF
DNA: TGTGCCACCACTCGAAACAGGGAAGAGACCCAGTACTTC

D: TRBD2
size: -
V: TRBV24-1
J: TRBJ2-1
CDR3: CATSESGGWDEQFF
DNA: TGTGCCACCAGTGAAAGCGGGGGTTGGGATGAGCAGTTCTTC

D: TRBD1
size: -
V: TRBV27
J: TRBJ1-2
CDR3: CASSSAGTGSGYGYTF
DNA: TGTGCCAGCAGTTCGGCCGGGACAGGGTCGGGCTATGGCTACACCTTC

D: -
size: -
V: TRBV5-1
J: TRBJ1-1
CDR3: CASSLGGRGGKAFF
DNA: TGCGCCAGCAGCTTGGGAGGTAGAGGGGGTAAAGCTTTCTTT

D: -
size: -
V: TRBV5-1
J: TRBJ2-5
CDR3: CASSGLSGPQETQYF
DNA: TGCGCCAGCAGCGGACTTAGCGGTCCTCAAGAGACCCAGTACTTC

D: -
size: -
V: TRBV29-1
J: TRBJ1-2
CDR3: CSVEPQATNYGYTF
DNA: TGCAGCGTTGAGCCCCAGGCCACTAACTATGGCTACACCTTC

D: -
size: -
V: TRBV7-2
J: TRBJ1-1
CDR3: CASSLDDMNFMNTEAFF
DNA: TGTGCCAGCAGCTTAGACGACATGAACTTTATGAACACTGAAGCTTTCTTT

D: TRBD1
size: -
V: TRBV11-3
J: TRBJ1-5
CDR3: CANDRGPAQHF
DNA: TGTGCCAACGACAGGGGTCCGGCCCAGCATTTT

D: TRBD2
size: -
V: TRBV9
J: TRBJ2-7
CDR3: CASSVEGGRANEQYF
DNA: TGTGCCAGCAGCGTAGAGGGCGGGAGGGCCAACGAGCAGTACTTC

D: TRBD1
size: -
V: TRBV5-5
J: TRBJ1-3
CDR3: CASSLEGAGVLRSGNTIYF
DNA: TGTGCCAGCAGCTTGGAGGGGGCAGGGGTTCTGCGCTCTGGAAACACCATATATTTT

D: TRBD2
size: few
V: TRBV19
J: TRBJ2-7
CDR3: CASSITSAGVYEQYF
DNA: TGTGCCAGTAGTATCACGTCGGCGGGAGTGTACGAGCAGTACTTC

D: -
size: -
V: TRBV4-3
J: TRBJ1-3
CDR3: CASSQDRVTISGNTIYF
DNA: TGCGCCAGCAGCCAAGACAGGGTAACTATCTCTGGAAACACCATATATTTT

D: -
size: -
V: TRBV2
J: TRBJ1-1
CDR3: CASTPERVHKAAFF
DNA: TGTGCCAGCACCCCTGAGAGGGTGCATAAGGCAGCTTTCTTT

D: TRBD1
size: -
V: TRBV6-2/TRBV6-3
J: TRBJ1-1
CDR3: CASSWDRGGTEAFF
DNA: TGTGCCAGCAGTTGGGACAGGGGGGGAACTGAAGCTTTCTTT

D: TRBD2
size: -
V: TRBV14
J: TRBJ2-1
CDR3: CASSQVGLALNEQFF
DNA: TGTGCCAGCAGCCAAGTGGGACTAGCCCTCAATGAGCAGTTCTTC

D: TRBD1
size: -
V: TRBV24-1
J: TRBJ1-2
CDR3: CATSDPGQVILDGYTF
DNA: TGTGCCACCAGTGACCCGGGACAGGTGATTCTAGATGGCTACACCTTC

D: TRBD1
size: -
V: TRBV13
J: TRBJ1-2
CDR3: CASSYLPGQGDYGYTF
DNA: TGTGCCAGCAGTTACCTACCGGGACAGGGGGACTATGGCTACACCTTC

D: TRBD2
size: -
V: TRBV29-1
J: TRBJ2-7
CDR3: CSVARVLAGFYEQYF
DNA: TGCAGCGTCGCACGGGTACTAGCGGGCTTCTACGAGCAGTACTTC

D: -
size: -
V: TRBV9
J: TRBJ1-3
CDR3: CASSVAPGPGNTIYF
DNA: TGTGCCAGCAGCGTAGCCCCAGGCCCTGGAAACACCATATATTTT

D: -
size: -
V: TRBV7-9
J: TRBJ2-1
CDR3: CASSLLNEQFF
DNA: TGTGCCAGCAGCTTACTAAATGAGCAGTTCTTC

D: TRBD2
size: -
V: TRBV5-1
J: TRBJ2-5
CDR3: CASSQGTSGGAVEETQYF
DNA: TGCGCCAGCAGCCAAGGGACTAGCGGGGGGGCGGTAGAGGAGACCCAGTACTTC

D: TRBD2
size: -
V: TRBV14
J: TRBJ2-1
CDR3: CASSQDRRLAEGGEQFF
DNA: TGTGCCAGCAGCCAAGATAGACGACTAGCGGAGGGGGGTGAGCAGTTCTTC

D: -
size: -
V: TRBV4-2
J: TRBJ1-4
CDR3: CASSQDSVATNEKLFF
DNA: TGTGCCAGCAGCCAAGACTCAGTCGCAACTAATGAAAAACTGTTTTTT

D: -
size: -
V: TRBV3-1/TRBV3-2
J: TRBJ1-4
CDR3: CASQGRATNEKLFF
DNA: TGTGCCAGCCAGGGAAGGGCCACTAATGAAAAACTGTTTTTT

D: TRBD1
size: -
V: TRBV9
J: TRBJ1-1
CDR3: CASSARPGQKMNTEAFF
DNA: TGTGCCAGCAGCGCTCGACCGGGACAGAAGATGAACACTGAAGCTTTCTTT

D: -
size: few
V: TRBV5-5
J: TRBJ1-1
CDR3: CASSLQNTEAFF
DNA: TGTGCCAGCAGCTTACAGAACACTGAAGCTTTCTTT

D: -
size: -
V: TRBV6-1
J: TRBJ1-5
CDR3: CASSETGRDGQPQHF
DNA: TGTGCCAGCAGTGAAACGGGGCGGGATGGGCAGCCCCAGCATTTT

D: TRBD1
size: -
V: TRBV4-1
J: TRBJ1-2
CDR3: CASSQASTGATYGYTF
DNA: TGCGCCAGCAGCCAAGCGTCGACAGGGGCTACCTATGGCTACACCTTC

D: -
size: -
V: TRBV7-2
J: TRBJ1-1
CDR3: CASSSGQNTEAFF
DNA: TGTGCCAGCAGCTCGGGACAGAACACTGAAGCTTTCTTT

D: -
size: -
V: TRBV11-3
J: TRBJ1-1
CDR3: CASGGQSDTEAFF
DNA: TGTGCCAGCGGCGGACAGAGCGACACTGAAGCTTTCTTT

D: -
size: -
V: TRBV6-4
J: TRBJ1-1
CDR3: CASSFQMNTEAFF
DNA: TGTGCCAGCAGCTTCCAGATGAACACTGAAGCTTTCTTT

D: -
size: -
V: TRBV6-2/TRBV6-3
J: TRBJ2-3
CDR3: CASSPGLQSTDTQYF
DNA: TGTGCCAGCAGTCCGGGACTGCAAAGCACAGATACGCAGTATTTT

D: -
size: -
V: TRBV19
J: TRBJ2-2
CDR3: CASTPGRARTGELFF
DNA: TGTGCCAGTACCCCGGGCAGGGCGAGAACCGGGGAGCTGTTTTTT

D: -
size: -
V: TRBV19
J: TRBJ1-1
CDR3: CASSIAGLRTEAFF
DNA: TGTGCCAGTAGTATAGCAGGGTTGCGGACTGAAGCTTTCTTT

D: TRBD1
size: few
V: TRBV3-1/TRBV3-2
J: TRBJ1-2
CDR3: CASSTRQGASGYTF
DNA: TGTGCCAGCAGCACACGACAGGGGGCGAGTGGCTACACCTTC

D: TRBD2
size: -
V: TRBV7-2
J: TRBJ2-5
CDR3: CASSFQTGTTQETQYF
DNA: TGTGCCAGCAGCTTTCAGACCGGGACTACCCAAGAGACCCAGTACTTC

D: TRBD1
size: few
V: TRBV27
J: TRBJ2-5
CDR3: CASSFRTGVQETQYF
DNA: TGTGCCAGCAGTTTCCGGACAGGGGTCCAAGAGACCCAGTACTTC

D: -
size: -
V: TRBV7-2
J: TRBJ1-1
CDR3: CASSLFGLGSGVNTEAFF
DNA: TGTGCCAGCAGCTTATTTGGATTAGGGTCAGGGGTAAACACTGAAGCTTTCTTT

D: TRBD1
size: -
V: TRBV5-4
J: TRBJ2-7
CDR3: CASSFGTGGAGSYEQYF
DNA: TGTGCCAGCAGCTTTGGGACAGGGGGCGCTGGGTCCTACGAGCAGTACTTC

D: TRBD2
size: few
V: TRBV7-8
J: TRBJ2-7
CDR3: CASSSSGRAYEQYF
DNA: TGTGCCAGCAGCTCTAGCGGGAGGGCGTACGAGCAGTACTTC

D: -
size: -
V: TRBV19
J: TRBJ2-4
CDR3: CASSSNSGNIQYF
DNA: TGTGCCAGTAGTAGCAATTCGGGAAACATTCAGTACTTC

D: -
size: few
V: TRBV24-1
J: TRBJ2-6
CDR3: CATSDLGGRSGANVLTF
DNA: TGTGCCACCAGTGATTTAGGAGGGCGCTCTGGGGCCAACGTCCTGACTTTC